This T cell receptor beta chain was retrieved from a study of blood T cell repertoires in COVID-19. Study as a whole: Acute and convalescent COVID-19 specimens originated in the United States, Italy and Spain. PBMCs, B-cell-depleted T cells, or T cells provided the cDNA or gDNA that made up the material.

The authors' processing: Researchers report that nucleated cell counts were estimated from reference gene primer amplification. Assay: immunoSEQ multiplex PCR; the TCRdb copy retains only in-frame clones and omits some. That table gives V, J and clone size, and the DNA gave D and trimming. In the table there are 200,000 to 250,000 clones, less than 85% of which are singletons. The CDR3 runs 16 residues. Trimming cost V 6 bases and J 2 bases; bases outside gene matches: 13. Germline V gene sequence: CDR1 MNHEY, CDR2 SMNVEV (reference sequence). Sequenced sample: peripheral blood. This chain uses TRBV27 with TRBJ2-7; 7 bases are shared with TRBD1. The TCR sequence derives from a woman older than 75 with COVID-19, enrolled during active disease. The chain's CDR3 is CASSLGWDSLTYEQYF. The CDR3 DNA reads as TGTGCCAGCAGCTTGGGATGGGACAGCCTGACCTACGAGCAGTACTTC.